Listed here is a single T cell receptor beta chain. Profiled with immunoSEQ multiplex PCR; TCRdb holds only in-frame clones, not every one. The repertoire consists of over 100,000 clones, with roughly 91% occurring once and the leading ten covering 3% to 4%. The data belong to a study of cytomegalovirus exposure and HLA in healthy donors. CDR3 size: 14 residues. V lost 0 bases to trimming and J lost 6 bases, with 12 bases between them. Per the germline V gene, CDR1 is SGDLS and CDR2 is YYNGEE. The chain uses TRBV9 and TRBJ1-1; weak D call: TRBD1 (5 bases). The sample was PBMCs. This TCR derives from a young man in good health and CMV-seronegative. The CDR3 coding sequence is TGTGCCAGCAGCGTAGGGGGGGGTACCCCTGAAGCTTTCTTT. Protein: CASSVGGGTPEAFF.